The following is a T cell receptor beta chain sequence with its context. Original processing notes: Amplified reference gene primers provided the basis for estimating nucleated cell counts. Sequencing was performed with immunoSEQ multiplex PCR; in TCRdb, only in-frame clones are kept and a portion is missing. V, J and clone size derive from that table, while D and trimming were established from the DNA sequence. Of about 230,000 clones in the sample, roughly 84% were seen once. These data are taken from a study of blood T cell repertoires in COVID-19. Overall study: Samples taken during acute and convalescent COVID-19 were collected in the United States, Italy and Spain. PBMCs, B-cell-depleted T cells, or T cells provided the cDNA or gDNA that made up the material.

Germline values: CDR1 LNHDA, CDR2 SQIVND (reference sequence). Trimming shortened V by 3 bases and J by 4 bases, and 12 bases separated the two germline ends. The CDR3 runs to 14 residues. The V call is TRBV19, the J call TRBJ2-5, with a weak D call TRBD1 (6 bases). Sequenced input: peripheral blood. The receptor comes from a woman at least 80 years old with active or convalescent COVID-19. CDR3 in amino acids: CASSISQGRETQYF. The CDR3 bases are TGTGCCAGTAGTATTTCACAGGGTAGAGAGACCCAGTACTTC.